The clone carrying this T cell receptor beta chain came up a few times. Antigen specificity is unknown. The data belong to a study of T cells in localized non-small cell lung cancer. Assay used: immunoSEQ multiplex PCR; TCRdb lists only in-frame clones, some missing. This table has approximately 70,000 clones, roughly 79% appearing once. Study-level findings and limits: Longer overall survival was associated with a higher density of T cells in the blood. Median detection of top 100 tumor clones in adjacent lung was over 45 clones.

V lost 6 bases and J 3 bases, leaving 12 bases between the germline ends. This CDR3 is built from 14 residues. The germline CDR1 and CDR2 sequences are MNHNS and SASEGT. The clonotype originates from a man aged 40 to 69 with stage II lung adenocarcinoma. Sequenced here: PBMCs, sampled before any cancer treatment. This chain links TRBV6-1 with TRBJ1-5; no reliable D call. The CDR3 DNA sequence: TGTGCCAGCAGAGACCGACCCGCCAATCAGCCCCAGCATTTT. It is translated as CASRDRPANQPQHF.